Listed below are T cell receptor beta chains from one sample, sequenced in a study of shared clonotypes between healthy human individuals. Method: immunoSEQ multiplex PCR; TCRdb's copy keeps in-frame clones and lacks some. The table shows just over 2,000,000 clones, with 85% to 95% occurring only once. Sequencing was carried out using naive CD8+ T cells sorted from blood. The receptors here all came from a man between 18 and 29 years old in good health. Both conserved end residues are part of each CDR3. Fields, in order: clone size, D gene, V gene, J gene, CDR3 DNA, CDR3 protein. A D gene is named only where the DNA matches it firmly. Not all rows give a size; the values are once, few, many and, for expanded clones, a class.

size: -; D: -; V: TRBV27; J: TRBJ2-7; DNA: TGTGCCAGCAGAGGTGACTCCCCCTACGAGCAGTACTTC; CDR3: CASRGDSPYEQYF
size: -; D: TRBD2; V: TRBV9; J: TRBJ2-1; DNA: TGTGCCAGCAGCGAACCAACAACAGGGACTAGCGGGGGGATCGATGAGCAGTTCTTC; CDR3: CASSEPTTGTSGGIDEQFF
size: once; D: -; V: TRBV7-8; J: TRBJ1-5; DNA: TGTGCCAGCAGCTTACTTTCGGCGGCAGCATTTAGCAATCAGCCCCAGCATTTT; CDR3: CASSLLSAAAFSNQPQHF
size: -; D: TRBD2; V: TRBV7-2; J: TRBJ2-1; DNA: TGTGCCGAGTACCCCTCTAGCGGGGGGGCAGTAAATGAGCAGTTCTTC; CDR3: CAEYPSSGGAVNEQFF
size: -; D: TRBD2; V: TRBV5-1; J: TRBJ2-1; DNA: TGCGCCAGCAGCTTTTTAGCGGGGGGGGCCCCCAATGAGCAGTTCTTC; CDR3: CASSFLAGGAPNEQFF
size: -; D: -; V: TRBV30; J: TRBJ2-2; DNA: TGTGCCTGGCACCTTACAGGGGGGGCCGGGGAGCTGTTTTTT; CDR3: CAWHLTGGAGELFF
size: -; D: -; V: TRBV27; J: TRBJ1-2; DNA: TGTGCCAGCAGCCCCCTTTCTAACTATGGCTACACCTTC; CDR3: CASSPLSNYGYTF
size: -; D: TRBD2; V: TRBV4-1; J: TRBJ2-3; DNA: TGCGCCAGCAGCCCTAGCGGGAGGGGAGATACGCAGTATTTT; CDR3: CASSPSGRGDTQYF
size: -; D: -; V: TRBV19; J: TRBJ1-2; DNA: TGTGCCAGTAGTACACAGGGCCTAGACGGCTACACCTTC; CDR3: CASSTQGLDGYTF
size: -; D: -; V: TRBV5-4; J: TRBJ1-6; DNA: TGTGCCAGCAGCTTGTACCTTGAGTCACCCCTCCACTTT; CDR3: CASSLYLESPLHF
size: -; D: TRBD1; V: TRBV7-6; J: TRBJ2-7; DNA: TGTGCCAGCAGCACAATACCGGGACAGAGAGGAGAGAGCTCCTACGAGCAGTACTTC; CDR3: CASSTIPGQRGESSYEQYF
size: -; D: -; V: TRBV27; J: TRBJ1-1; DNA: TGTGCCAGCAGTTTAACCCCCTTGGGGTACACTGAAGCTTTCTTT; CDR3: CASSLTPLGYTEAFF
size: -; D: -; V: TRBV4-3; J: TRBJ1-2; DNA: TGCGCCAGCAGCTCAGCCGACCCGACTATCTATGGCTACACCTTC; CDR3: CASSSADPTIYGYTF
size: -; D: TRBD1; V: TRBV5-1; J: TRBJ2-7; DNA: TGCGCCAGCAGTCCGGGACAGGGAACGTCCTACGAGCAGTACTTC; CDR3: CASSPGQGTSYEQYF
size: -; D: -; V: TRBV6-5; J: TRBJ2-3; DNA: TGTGCCAGCAGGCCCGACAACACAGATACGCAGTATTTT; CDR3: CASRPDNTDTQYF
size: -; D: -; V: TRBV28; J: TRBJ2-7; DNA: TGTGCCAGCAGTTTAGTAGGGATACCCGATACCTACGAGCAGTACTTC; CDR3: CASSLVGIPDTYEQYF
size: -; D: -; V: TRBV28; J: TRBJ2-3; DNA: TGTGCCAGCAGCCCACCGGCGGATACGCAGTATTTT; CDR3: CASSPPADTQYF
size: -; D: -; V: TRBV7-9; J: TRBJ2-7; DNA: TGTGCCAGCAGCTTAGCCCAGGGGATTCACTCCGAGCAGTACTTC; CDR3: CASSLAQGIHSEQYF
size: -; D: TRBD1; V: TRBV28; J: TRBJ2-5; DNA: TGTGCCAGCAGTTTATTGCAGGGGGTGTGGGAGACCCAGTACTTC; CDR3: CASSLLQGVWETQYF
size: once; D: -; V: TRBV10-3; J: TRBJ2-4; DNA: TGTGCCATCAGTGAGTCGGGGGGCGAAAACATTCAGTACTTC; CDR3: CAISESGGENIQYF
size: -; D: -; V: TRBV7-9; J: TRBJ1-2; DNA: TGTGCCAGCAGCTTAGTAGCCGGGCCGGGAGAAGTCTATGGCTACACCTTC; CDR3: CASSLVAGPGEVYGYTF
size: once; D: TRBD1; V: TRBV5-6; J: TRBJ2-7; DNA: TGTGCCAGCAGTTCAGACAGGGCCTACGAGCAGTACTTC; CDR3: CASSSDRAYEQYF
size: -; D: TRBD1; V: TRBV19; J: TRBJ2-7; DNA: TGTGCCAGTAGCTGGACAGGGGGGGGTGAGCAGTACTTC; CDR3: CASSWTGGGEQYF
size: -; D: -; V: TRBV7-8; J: TRBJ2-7; DNA: TGTGCCAGCAGCCCGATCGACGGTGTTCAACAGCAGTACTTC; CDR3: CASSPIDGVQQQYF
size: -; D: -; V: TRBV6-5; J: TRBJ1-5; DNA: TGTGCCAGCAGTTATCGGCAGGGCGGCCAGCCCCAGCATTTT; CDR3: CASSYRQGGQPQHF
size: -; D: TRBD1; V: TRBV6-5; J: TRBJ1-4; DNA: TGTGCCAGCACCACCGAGGACAGGGTAGAAAAACTGTTTTTT; CDR3: CASTTEDRVEKLFF
size: -; D: -; V: TRBV5-4; J: TRBJ1-2; DNA: TGTGCCAGCAGCTCCTGGGGGGTGCGGGGCTACACCTTC; CDR3: CASSSWGVRGYTF
size: -; D: TRBD2; V: TRBV4-1; J: TRBJ2-7; DNA: TGCGCCAGCAGCCAAGATTTGGGGACTAGCGGGGCCTACGAGCAGTACTTC; CDR3: CASSQDLGTSGAYEQYF
size: few; D: -; V: TRBV27; J: TRBJ2-7; DNA: TGTGCCAGCAGTTTAGGGACAAATAGTCCCTACGAGCAGTACTTC; CDR3: CASSLGTNSPYEQYF
size: -; D: -; V: TRBV30; J: TRBJ2-2; DNA: TGTGCCTGGAGTCCGCACACCGGGGAGCTGTTTTTT; CDR3: CAWSPHTGELFF
size: -; D: -; V: TRBV6-1; J: TRBJ2-3; DNA: TGTGCCAGCAGTGTCCCTGCCCCAATCACAGATACGCAGTATTTT; CDR3: CASSVPAPITDTQYF
size: -; D: -; V: TRBV10-1; J: TRBJ2-7; DNA: TGCGCCAGCAGTGCCGCAAACCCAGTCGGGGAGCAGTACTTC; CDR3: CASSAANPVGEQYF
size: once; D: TRBD2; V: TRBV10-3; J: TRBJ2-1; DNA: TGTGCCATCAGTACTAGCGGGGCCAATAATGAGCAGTTCTTC; CDR3: CAISTSGANNEQFF
size: -; D: -; V: TRBV27; J: TRBJ2-1; DNA: TGTGCCAGCAGTTTAATTTGGGCGGAGTCCTACAATGAGCAGTTCTTC; CDR3: CASSLIWAESYNEQFF
size: once; D: -; V: TRBV7-3; J: TRBJ2-6; DNA: TGTGCCAGCAGCCTACACAGCTCTGGGGCCAACGTCCTGACTTTC; CDR3: CASSLHSSGANVLTF